This note documents a single T cell receptor (beta chain) sequence. This sample was taken from a study of OX40 agonist ivuxolimab in advanced cancers. Study context: Dose-escalation subjects each had hepatocellular carcinoma, melanoma, renal cell or head and neck cancer.

Germline values: CDR1 SGHRS, CDR2 YFSETQ. Unmatched junction bases numbered 8, after V lost 4 bases and J lost 4 bases. The CDR3 consists of 15 residues. Sampled blood was obtained at baseline, cycle 4 day 1, and cycle 7 day 1. Repertoires were generated with immunoSEQ multiplex PCR, while TCRdb's copy carries only in-frame clones and drops some. The table includes approximately 15,000 clones, 50% to 75% detected once. V gene TRBV5-1 combines with J gene TRBJ1-2; 9 nucleotides match TRBD1. The TCR sequence derives from an adult with an advanced solid tumor such as melanoma, head and neck, liver or kidney cancer. This sample comprised CD4+ or CD8+ T cells sorted from blood, obtained in a trial of the OX40 agonist ivuxolimab. The DNA of the CDR3 is TGCGCCAGCAGCCTGACAGGGGGGACTTTCTATGGCTACACCTTC. This codes for CASSLTGGTFYGYTF.